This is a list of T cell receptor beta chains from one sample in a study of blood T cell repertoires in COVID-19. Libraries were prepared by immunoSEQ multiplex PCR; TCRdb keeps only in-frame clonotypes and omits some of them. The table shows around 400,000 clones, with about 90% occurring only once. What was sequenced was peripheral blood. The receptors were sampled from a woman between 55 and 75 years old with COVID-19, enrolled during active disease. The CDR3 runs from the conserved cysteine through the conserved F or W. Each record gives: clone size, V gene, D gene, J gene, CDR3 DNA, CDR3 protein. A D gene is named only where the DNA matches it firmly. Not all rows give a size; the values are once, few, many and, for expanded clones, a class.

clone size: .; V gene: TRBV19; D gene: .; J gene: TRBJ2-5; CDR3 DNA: TGTGCCAGTAGTATAGAACCGGGGGAGACCCAGTACTTC; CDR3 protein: CASSIEPGETQYF
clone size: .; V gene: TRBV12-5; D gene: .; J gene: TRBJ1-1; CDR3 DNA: TGTGCTAGTGGTCCCGGGGGGGCGGGTGAAGCTTTCTTT; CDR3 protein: CASGPGGAGEAFF
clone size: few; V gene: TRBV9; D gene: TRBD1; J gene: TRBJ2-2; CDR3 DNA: TGTGCCAGCAGCGTTGGACAGGCCAACACCGGGGAGCTGTTTTTT; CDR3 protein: CASSVGQANTGELFF
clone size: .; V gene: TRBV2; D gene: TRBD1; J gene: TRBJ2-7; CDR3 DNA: TGTGCCAGCAGTGTCCACAGGGGACCCTACGAGCAGTACTTC; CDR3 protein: CASSVHRGPYEQYF
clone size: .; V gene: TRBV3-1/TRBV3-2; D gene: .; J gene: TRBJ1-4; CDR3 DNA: TGTGCCAGCAGCGGGAGAGACGGTGCCAAAGGAACTAATGAAAAACTGTTTTTT; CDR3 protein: CASSGRDGAKGTNEKLFF
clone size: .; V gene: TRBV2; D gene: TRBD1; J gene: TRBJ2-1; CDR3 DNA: TGTGCCAGCTCCACGGTCGACAGGGGTTACAATGAGCAGTTCTTC; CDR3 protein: CASSTVDRGYNEQFF
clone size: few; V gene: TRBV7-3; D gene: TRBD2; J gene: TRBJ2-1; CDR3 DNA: TGTGCCAGCAGCTTTAGCGGGGGGGCCTACAATGAGCAGTTCTTC; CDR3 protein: CASSFSGGAYNEQFF
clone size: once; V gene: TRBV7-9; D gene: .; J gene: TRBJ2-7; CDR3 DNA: TGTGCCAGCAGCTTCTTCACAGTTCGGGAGCAGTACTTC; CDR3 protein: CASSFFTVREQYF
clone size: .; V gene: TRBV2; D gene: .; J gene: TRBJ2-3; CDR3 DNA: TGTGCCAGCCGCTGGGCAGGGGACATTAGCACAGATACGCAGTATTTT; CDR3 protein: CASRWAGDISTDTQYF
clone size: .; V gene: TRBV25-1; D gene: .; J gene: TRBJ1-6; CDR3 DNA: TGTGCCAGCAGTGAGAGAGGGCACTATAATTCACCCCTCCACTTT; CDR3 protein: CASSERGHYNSPLHF
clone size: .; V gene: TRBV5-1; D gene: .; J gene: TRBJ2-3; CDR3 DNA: TGCGCCAGCAGCCGTCCCCAGGACACAGATACGCAGTATTTT; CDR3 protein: CASSRPQDTDTQYF
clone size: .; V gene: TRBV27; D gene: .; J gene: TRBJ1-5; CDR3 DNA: TGTGCCAGCCGGGAAGCCTTTTACGGCAATCAGCCCCAGCATTTT; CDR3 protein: CASREAFYGNQPQHF
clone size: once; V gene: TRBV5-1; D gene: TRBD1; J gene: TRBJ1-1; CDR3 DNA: TGCGCCAGCAGCTTCACAGGGGGGTTAACTGAAGCTTTCTTT; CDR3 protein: CASSFTGGLTEAFF
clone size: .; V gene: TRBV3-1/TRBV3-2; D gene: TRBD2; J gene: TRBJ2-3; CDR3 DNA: TGTGCCAGCAGCCAAGTAGGCGGGGGGGCTTTGGATACGCAGTATTTT; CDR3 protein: CASSQVGGGALDTQYF
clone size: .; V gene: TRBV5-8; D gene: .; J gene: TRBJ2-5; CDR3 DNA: TGTGCCAGCAGCTTAAACCACGGACAGCCCTTCCAAGAGACCCAGTACTTC; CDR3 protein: CASSLNHGQPFQETQYF
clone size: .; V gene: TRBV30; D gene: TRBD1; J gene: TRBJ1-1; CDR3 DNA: TGTGCCTGGAGGGGGGACAGTCTGAACACTGAAGCTTTCTTT; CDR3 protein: CAWRGDSLNTEAFF
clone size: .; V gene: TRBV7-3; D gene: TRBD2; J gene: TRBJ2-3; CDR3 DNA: TGTGCCAGCAGCTTATACGTGAGGGGTAGCGGGGGAGACACAGATACGCAGTATTTT; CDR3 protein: CASSLYVRGSGGDTDTQYF
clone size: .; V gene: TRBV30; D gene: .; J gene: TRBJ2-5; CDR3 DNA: TGTGCCTGGAGTGTCCCATTGGGCAACCAAGAGACCCAGTACTTC; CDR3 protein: CAWSVPLGNQETQYF
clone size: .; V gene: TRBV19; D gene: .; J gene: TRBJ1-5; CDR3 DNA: TGTGCCAGTAGTATAGTCAGGGTTACCAATCAGCCCCAGCATTTT; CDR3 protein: CASSIVRVTNQPQHF
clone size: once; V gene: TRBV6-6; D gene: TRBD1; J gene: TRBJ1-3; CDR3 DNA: TGTGCCAGCAGCCCCGGGACAGCTACCGGAAACACCATATATTTT; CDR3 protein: CASSPGTATGNTIYF
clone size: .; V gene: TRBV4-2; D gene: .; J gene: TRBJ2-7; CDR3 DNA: TGTGCCAGCAGCCTCACCTTAAACGAGTACGACGAGCAGTACTTC; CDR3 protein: CASSLTLNEYDEQYF
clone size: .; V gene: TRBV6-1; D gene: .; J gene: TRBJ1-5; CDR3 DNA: TGTGCCAGCAGTGAGGGCCGCAATCAGCCCCAGCATTTT; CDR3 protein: CASSEGRNQPQHF
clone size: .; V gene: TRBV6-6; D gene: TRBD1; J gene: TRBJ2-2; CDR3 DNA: TGTGCCAGCAGCCGTCTCGGACAGGGTGGCACCGGGGAGCTGTTTTTT; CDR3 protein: CASSRLGQGGTGELFF
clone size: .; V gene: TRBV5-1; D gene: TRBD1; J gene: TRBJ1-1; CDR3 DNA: TGCGCCAGCAGCCCTAGACAGGGGGCGGGTAGTGAAGCTTTCTTT; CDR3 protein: CASSPRQGAGSEAFF
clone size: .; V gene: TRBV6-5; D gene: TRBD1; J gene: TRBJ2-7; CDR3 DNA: TGTGCCAGCAGTTACATGCCCGGGACAGGGGGCTACGAGCAGTACTTC; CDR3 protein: CASSYMPGTGGYEQYF
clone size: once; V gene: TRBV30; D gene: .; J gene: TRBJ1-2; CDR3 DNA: TGTGCCTTGAAAATTGGGGGCGGCTACACCTTC; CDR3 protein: CALKIGGGYTF